This entry lists 19 T cell receptor beta chains sequenced from one sample in a study of blood T cell repertoires in COVID-19. Clones were sequenced by immunoSEQ multiplex PCR, and TCRdb holds only the in-frame ones, with some missing. The sample carries some 500,000 clones, 85% to 90% recorded once. Specimen: PBMCs or T cells enriched from blood (not recorded which). The receptors shown here come from a woman aged 40 to 49 who had recovered from COVID-19.

The chain is built from TRBV5-6 and TRBJ2-7; 7 bases line up with TRBD1. V was clipped by 0 bases and J by 3 bases; unmatched bases: 3. Per the germline V gene, CDR1 is SGHDT and CDR2 is YYEEEE. CDR3 size: 14 residues. This CDR3 reads CASSLAGTDYEQYF. DNA of the CDR3: TGTGCCAGCAGCTTGGCAGGGACAGACTACGAGCAGTACTTC.

The rearrangement links TRBV4-3 to TRBJ2-7; 7 nucleotides match TRBD1. The CDR3 runs to 17 residues. V was pared by 3 bases and J by 3 bases, with 14 bases of the junction left unmatched. In germline, CDR1 is LGHNA, CDR2 YSLEER. CDR3 in DNA: TGCGCCAGCAGCCACTCCTATGACGGGACAGCTCACTACGAGCAGTACTTC. As protein: CASSHSYDGTAHYEQYF.

CDR3 loop: CASSLALSGTNYNEQFF. In DNA form, the CDR3 reads TGTGCCAGCAGCTTGGCCCTTTCCGGGACAAACTACAATGAGCAGTTCTTC. This chain connects TRBV6-4 to TRBJ2-1, with D maybe TRBD1 (6 bases). Trimming took off 6 bases at V and 3 bases at J, with 21 bases between the two ends. This CDR3 spans 17 amino acids. Germline V gene sequence: CDR1 MRHNA, CDR2 SNTAGT.

CDR3 sequence reads: CASTPETLYGYTF. DNA of the CDR3: TGTGCCAGTACCCCCGAGACACTCTATGGCTACACCTTC. The chain combines TRBV19 with TRBJ1-2; no clear D gene. This CDR3 contains 13 residues. Looked up from germline, CDR1 is LNHDA and CDR2 is SQIVND (reference sequence). Between the trimmed V and J ends, which lost 7 bases and 4 bases, there was a span of 13 bases.

As DNA, the CDR3 is TGTGCCAGCAGTTTCTCTCGACAACAGCCCCAGCATTTT. The encoded protein is CASSFSRQQPQHF. The V gene is TRBV27, the J gene TRBJ1-5; D is unclear. V was shortened by 3 bases and J by 7 bases, with 10 bases between the two germline ends. Germline V gene lookup returns CDR1 MNHEY and CDR2 SMNVEV (reference sequence). The CDR3 covers 13 residues.

With regard to this clone: Other DNA sequences within the sample encode an identical CDR3. The chain combines TRBV6-5 with TRBJ1-2, with 9 nucleotides matching TRBD1. Germline CDR1 and CDR2: MNHEY and SVGAGI. With 5 bases clipped from V and 4 bases from J, the junction kept 2 bases outside the gene matches. This CDR3 is 13 amino acids long. CDR3 region: CASSQTGGYGYTF. For the CDR3, the DNA is TGTGCCAGCAGTCAGACAGGGGGCTATGGCTACACCTTC.

V and J are TRBV5-6 and TRBJ2-1, with 7 bases aligning to TRBD1. This CDR3 spans 13 amino acids. The J segment lost 4 bases and the V segment lost 4 bases, leaving 2 bases of the junction unmatched. Germline V CDR1 and CDR2: SGHDT, YYEEEE. CDR3 in amino acids: CASSLGQYNEQFF. The CDR3 bases are TGTGCCAGCAGCCTGGGACAGTACAATGAGCAGTTCTTC. Combining the CDR3 with reference TRBV5-6 and TRBJ2-1 gives the whole variable domain DAGVTQSPTHLIKTRGQQVTLRCSPKSGHDTVSWYQQALGQGPQFIFQYYEEEERQRGNFPDRFSGHQFPNYSSELNVNALLLGDSALYLCASSLGQYNEQFFGPGTRLTVL.

The rearrangement joins TRBV2 to TRBJ1-2; 7 positions agree with TRBD1. CDR1 is SNHLY, CDR2 FYNNEI, per germline. This CDR3 contains 14 residues. V trimming: 5 bases; J trimming: 6 bases; junction bases outside the gene matches: 9. CDR3 nucleotides: TGTGCCAGCAGTTCCGACAGGGAGTACGATGGCTACACCTTC. This encodes CASSSDREYDGYTF.

The chain recombines TRBV5-1 with TRBJ2-6; possible D gene TRBD1, 6 bases. Trimming removed 6 bases from V and 2 bases from J, with 21 bases in between. The CDR3 is made up of 18 amino acids. The germline CDR1 and CDR2 sequences are SGHRS and YFSETQ. The DNA of the CDR3 is TGCGCCAGCACACTATCCCTACAGGGAGTGCCTGGGGCCAACGTCCTGACTTTC. Its protein product is CASTLSLQGVPGANVLTF.

This clone was detected only once. Written as DNA, the CDR3 is TGCAGCGTAAGACAGGGAAGTTCTGGAAACACCATATATTTT. Its protein is CSVRQGSSGNTIYF. This sequence joins TRBV29-1 and TRBJ1-3; 7 bases map to TRBD1. Germline V gene lookup returns CDR1 SQVTM and CDR2 ANQGSEA. Trimming cost V 6 bases and J 1 base; bases outside gene matches: 6. The CDR3 has 14 amino acids.

CDR3 DNA sequence: TGTGCCAGCAGTACGGGTTTCGCCGGGGAGCTGTTTTTT. This sequence encodes CASSTGFAGELFF. This chain connects TRBV6-5 to TRBJ2-2; D not resolved. There are 13 residues in the CDR3. The germline V gene encodes CDR1 MNHEY and CDR2 SVGAGI. V was pared by 5 bases and J by 6 bases, with 10 bases between.

J is TRBJ2-7 and V is TRBV9, with no clear D. The CDR3 runs 12 residues. Trimming removed 4 bases at V and 0 bases at J, with 5 bases between. Germline V gene lookup returns CDR1 SGDLS and CDR2 YYNGEE. The chain's CDR3 is CASSQNSYEQYF. The CDR3 region has the DNA TGTGCCAGCAGCCAGAACTCCTACGAGCAGTACTTC. The variable domain in full, with the rest retrieved from reference TRBV9 and TRBJ2-7, is DSGVTQTPKHLITATGQRVTLRCSPRSGDLSVYWYQQSLDQGLQFLIQYYNGEERAKGNILERFSAQQFPDLHSELNLSSLELGDSALYFCASSQNSYEQYFGPGTRLTVT.

The sample holds a few counts of this clone. At one of its ends the junction is not consistent with the germline gene, which may arise from a read error. The chain recombines TRBV5-4 with TRBJ2-7; 7 nucleotides align to TRBD1. The V gene's germline CDR1 is SGHNT and CDR2 YYREEE (reference sequence). The CDR3 length is 14 residues. This CDR3 is CASSSGQDSPLLDF. CDR3 DNA: TGTGCCAGCAGCTCCGGACAGGATTCCCCTCTTTTGGACTTC. The entire variable domain, with the rest obtained from reference TRBV5-4 and TRBJ2-7, is as follows: ETGVTQSPTHLIKTRGQQVTLRCSSQSGHNTVSWYQQALGQGPQFIFQYYREEENGRGNFPPRFSGLQFPNYSSELNVNALELDDSALYLCASSSGQDSPLLDFGPGTRLTVT.

The chain couples TRBV30 to TRBJ1-3; tentatively, D is TRBD1 (5 bases). The CDR3 is 16 residues long. The germline V gene encodes CDR1 GTSNPN and CDR2 SVGIG (reference sequence). V was pared by 3 bases and J by 0 bases, with 15 bases between. CDR3: CAWSSRQLISGNTIYF. The CDR3 DNA sequence: TGTGCCTGGAGCTCCCGACAGCTCATCTCTGGAAACACCATATATTTT.

The rearrangement joins TRBV6-1 to TRBJ2-7, with TRBD2 matching over 13 bases. The germline V gene encodes CDR1 MNHNS and CDR2 SASEGT. With V trimmed by 4 bases and J by 7 bases, 10 bases remained unmatched. The CDR3 length is 16 residues. Written as DNA, the CDR3 is TGTGCCAGCAGTGGGACTAGCGGGAGCCTCCCTTTTGAGCAGTACTTC. Translation gives CASSGTSGSLPFEQYF.

This chain joins TRBV6-2 or TRBV6-3 and TRBJ2-1; TRBD1 aligns across 9 bases. V gave up 2 bases and J gave up 5 bases; unmatched junction bases: 10. The V gene's germline CDR1 is MNHEY and CDR2 SVGEGT. The CDR3 runs 17 residues. The CDR3 nucleotides are TGTGCCAGCAGTTACGGAGACGGGACAGGGTTGAACAATGAGCAGTTCTTC. Its translation is CASSYGDGTGLNNEQFF.

V gene TRBV9 combines with J gene TRBJ2-4; 7 nucleotides match TRBD2. V trimming: 2 bases; J trimming: 7 bases; junction bases outside the gene matches: 9. This CDR3 contains 15 residues. Germline assignment: CDR1 SGDLS and CDR2 YYNGEE. The CDR3 coding sequence is TGTGCCAGCAGCGTGGGGGGAGGGAATATCAACATTCAGTACTTC. This gives the protein CASSVGGGNINIQYF. Based on the CDR3 plus reference TRBV9 and TRBJ2-4, the full variable domain is DSGVTQTPKHLITATGQRVTLRCSPRSGDLSVYWYQQSLDQGLQFLIQYYNGEERAKGNILERFSAQQFPDLHSELNLSSLELGDSALYFCASSVGGGNINIQYFGAGTRLSVL.

This sequence joins TRBV30 and TRBJ1-3; D unresolved. The V end was cut by 0 bases, the J end by 4 bases, with 10 bases between. There are 14 residues in the CDR3. Germline values: CDR1 GTSNPN, CDR2 SVGIG (reference sequence). The CDR3 loop is CAWSVDGKGNTIYF. CDR3 DNA sequence: TGTGCCTGGAGTGTAGATGGCAAGGGAAACACCATATATTTT.

The rearrangement uses TRBV5-8 and TRBJ2-5; weak D call: TRBD2 (6 bases). The CDR3 sequence is 11 residues long. Germline V CDR1 and CDR2: SGHTS, YDEGEE. V was cut by 1 base and J by 10 bases, with 8 bases left in between. CDR3 nucleotides: TGTGCCAGCAGCTTGTTGGGAGGCCAGTACTTC. Amino acid sequence: CASSLLGGQYF. The whole variable domain, filled in from reference TRBV5-8 and TRBJ2-5, reads EAGVTQSPTHLIKTRGQQATLRCSPISGHTSVYWYQQALGLGLQFLLWYDEGEERNRGNFPPRFSGRQFPNYSSELNVNALELEDSALYLCASSLLGGQYFGPGTRLLVL.